One and the same sample provided the 16 T cell receptor beta chains below, sequenced in a study of liver allograft versus peripheral blood T cells. Background on the study: Blood and transplanted-liver T cell receptor repertoires from recipients were compared.

TCRdb re-called the reads through MiXCR, storing one row per CDR3 protein. This table has 10,000 or so distinct CDR3 sequences, 15% to 20% appearing once. The receptors were sampled from a human patient who had a liver transplant. T cells may partly derive from the graft donor.

The V and J genes are TRBV28 and TRBJ1-2; TRBD1 matches at 8 bases. Germline assignment: CDR1 MDHEN and CDR2 SYDVKM. J gave up 4 bases and V 5 bases, and 9 bases lay outside the gene matches. The CDR3 totals 15 residues. Written as DNA, the CDR3 is TGTGCCAGCAGTGGGACAGGTGAAGTGGGCTATGGCTACACCTTC. This encodes CASSGTGEVGYGYTF.

This chain joins TRBV11-1 and TRBJ1-6; TRBD1 matches at 8 bases. Unmatched junction bases numbered 10, after V lost 5 bases and J lost 10 bases. This CDR3 is built from 15 residues. Looked up from germline, CDR1 is SGHAT and CDR2 is FQDESV (reference sequence). The CDR3 coding sequence is TGTGCCAGCAGCGATCGGCAGGGGGCGCGGTCACCCCTCCACTTT. It encodes CASSDRQGARSPLHF.

The rearrangement joins TRBV27 to TRBJ2-7; D may be TRBD1 (5 bases). Germline lookup yields CDR1 MNHEY and CDR2 SMNVEV (reference sequence). V was trimmed by 6 bases and J by 0 bases, leaving 15 bases between them. This CDR3 is built from 15 residues. The CDR3 coding sequence is TGTGCCAGCAGACCAAGGGGTCTAAGCTCCTACGAGCAGTACTTC. This gives the protein CASRPRGLSSYEQYF.

The chain has TRBV11-2 and TRBJ1-6; D possibly corresponds to TRBD1 (6 bases). The V and J ends lost 3 bases and 7 bases respectively, with 19 bases between them. Germline CDR1 reads SGHAT; CDR2 reads FQNNGV. The length of the CDR3 is 17 residues. The CDR3 DNA sequence: TGTGCCAGCAGCTTCCTCTCCCAGGGGACCTCAAATTCACCCCTCCACTTT. This codes for CASSFLSQGTSNSPLHF.

This clonotype was counted ten times or more. The DNA of the CDR3 is TGTGCCAGCAGTCCTGGACAGGGTGGGACTGAAGCTTTCTTT. Its protein product is CASSPGQGGTEAFF. The genes are TRBV7-2 and TRBJ1-1, with TRBD1 matching 8 bases. Germline-derived CDR1 and CDR2 are SGHTA and FQGNSA. The CDR3 covers 14 residues. The V gene end was trimmed by 6 bases and the J gene end by 5 bases; junction bases not matched to a gene: 8.

This clonotype occurred many times. This chain connects TRBV7-2 to TRBJ1-1; D is unclear. CDR3 length equals 13 residues. Trimming left V 4 bases short and J 6 bases short, with 12 bases between. Germline CDR1 reads SGHTA; CDR2 reads FQGNSA. The CDR3 is CASSSLGSAEAFF. The CDR3 DNA reads as TGTGCCAGCAGCTCCTTGGGTTCTGCTGAAGCTTTCTTT.

The V call is TRBV6-1, the J call TRBJ2-1; 7 bases line up with TRBD2. Germline V CDR1 and CDR2: MNHNS, SASEGT. The trim removed 3 bases at V and 3 bases at J, leaving 11 bases unmatched. The CDR3 contains 17 residues. The chain's CDR3 is CASSDLAGVRGYNEQFF. The CDR3 DNA follows: TGTGCCAGCAGTGATCTGGCGGGGGTGAGAGGCTACAATGAGCAGTTCTTC.

This clonotype has only a few counts. This chain uses TRBV30 with TRBJ1-4; no clear D. Trimming removed 0 bases from V and 8 bases from J, with 7 bases in between. CDR3 length equals 12 residues. Germline V gene lookup returns CDR1 GTSNPN and CDR2 SVGIG (reference sequence). CDR3 nucleotides: TGTGCCTGGAGTGTATTGAGGGAAAAACTGTTTTTT. It encodes CAWSVLREKLFF. Full variable domain (rest looked up from reference TRBV30 and TRBJ1-4): SQTIHQWPATLVQPVGSPLSLECTVEGTSNPNLYWYRQAAGRGLQLLFYSVGIGQISSEVPQNLSASRPQDRQFILSSKKLLLSDSGFYLCAWSVLREKLFFGSGTQLSVL.

This clonotype was observed a few times. CDR3 nucleotide sequence: TGTGCCTGGAGTGTACGGGAGAATCAGCCCCAGCATTTT. Protein product: CAWSVRENQPQHF. V and J are TRBV30 and TRBJ1-5; no firm D call. There are 13 residues in the CDR3. The V gene's germline CDR1 is GTSNPN and CDR2 SVGIG (reference sequence). V dropped 0 bases and J dropped 4 bases, with 7 bases sitting between them.

CDR3 sequence: CSAGDSSSYNSPLHF. CDR3 DNA sequence: TGCAGTGCCGGGGACAGCAGCTCCTATAATTCACCCCTCCACTTT. The J gene is TRBJ1-6, the V gene TRBV20-1, with 7 positions matching TRBD1. The CDR3 covers 15 residues. The germline CDR1 and CDR2 sequences are DFQATT and SNEGSKA (reference sequence). V lost 6 bases, J lost 0 bases, and 5 bases stayed unmatched.

The V and J genes are TRBV6-5 and TRBJ1-3, with D maybe TRBD1 (5 bases). The CDR3 totals 13 residues. Germline V lookup: CDR1 MNHEY, CDR2 SVGAGI. V gave up 8 bases and J gave up 0 bases, with 8 bases separating them. CDR3 bases: TGTGCCAGCCGGGGGTTCTCTGGAAACACCATATATTTT. Translating gives CASRGFSGNTIYF.

Regarding this clonotype: Given a much more abundant clone one base away, this may be a read error. The V call is TRBV6-6, the J call TRBJ2-1; 10 nucleotides agree with TRBD1. Trimming removed 2 bases from V and 10 bases from J; junction bases left unmatched: 8. Looked up from germline, CDR1 is MNHNY and CDR2 is SVGAGI (reference sequence). The CDR3 consists of 15 residues. The CDR3 spells CASSYVGQGGEEQFF. CDR3 DNA: TGTGCCAGCAGTTACGTAGGACAGGGGGGAGAGGAGCAGTTCTTC.

This chain links TRBV19 with TRBJ1-2; D gene uncertain. The CDR3 is made up of 15 amino acids. Germline lookup yields CDR1 LNHDA and CDR2 SQIVND (reference sequence). Deletions cut 2 bases from V and 8 bases from J, with 18 bases between. CDR3 DNA sequence: TGTGCCAGTAGTATAAACCTTTACACGGTACGGGGCTACACCTTC. Its translation: CASSINLYTVRGYTF. Based on the CDR3 plus reference TRBV19 and TRBJ1-2, the full variable domain is DGGITQSPKYLFRKEGQNVTLSCEQNLNHDAMYWYRQDPGQGLRLIYYSQIVNDFQKGDIAEGYSVSREKKESFPLTVTSAQKNPTAFYLCASSINLYTVRGYTFGSGTRLTVV.

This clonotype counts as medium-sized. The J gene is TRBJ1-2, the V gene TRBV18; 7 bases line up with TRBD1. CDR1 KGHSH and CDR2 LQKENI come from the germline V gene. The V segment lost 3 bases and the J segment 4 bases; nucleotides outside the gene matches: 5. The CDR3 sequence is 14 residues long. DNA of the CDR3: TGTGCCAGCTCACCGGCGGGACAGCCCTATGGCTACACCTTC. Amino acid sequence: CASSPAGQPYGYTF.

The sample holds many counts of this clonotype. The rearrangement uses TRBV19 and TRBJ2-4; 9 positions match TRBD1. There are 15 residues in the CDR3. V lost 3 bases, J lost 7 bases, and 7 bases stayed unmatched. The germline V gene encodes CDR1 LNHDA and CDR2 SQIVND (reference sequence). The CDR3 is CASSIAGTGMNIQYF. The CDR3 nucleotides read TGTGCCAGTAGTATCGCGGGGACAGGGATGAACATTCAGTACTTC.

About this clonotype itself: A much larger clone is a single base away; this may be a read error. This chain connects TRBV6-5 to TRBJ2-7; TRBD1 might be the D (6 bases). The CDR3 runs to 15 residues. Germline V gene data show CDR1 as MNHEY and CDR2 as SVGAGI. In nucleotides, the CDR3 is TGTGTCAGCAGGATGAATCGGGACACCTCCTACGAGCAGTACTTC. Translated: CVSRMNRDTSYEQYF.